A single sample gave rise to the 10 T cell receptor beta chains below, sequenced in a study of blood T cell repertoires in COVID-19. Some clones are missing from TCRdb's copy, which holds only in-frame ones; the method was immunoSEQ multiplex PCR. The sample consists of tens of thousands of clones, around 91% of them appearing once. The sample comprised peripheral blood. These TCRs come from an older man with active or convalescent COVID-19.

The CDR3 spells CASSYGAGRGYTF. The CDR3 nucleotides are TGTGCCAGCAGTTACGGGGCAGGGCGCGGCTACACCTTC. This rearrangement joins TRBV6-5 to TRBJ1-2; a possible D gene is TRBD1 (5 bases). The germline V gene encodes CDR1 MNHEY and CDR2 SVGAGI. Trimming took 2 bases from V and 8 from J, leaving 12 bases between them. The CDR3 runs to 13 residues.

CDR3 residues: CAWMRLPGQDSYEQYF. As DNA, the CDR3 is TGTGCCTGGATGCGCCTTCCGGGACAGGACTCCTACGAGCAGTACTTC. The rearrangement links TRBV30 to TRBJ2-7; 8 nucleotides line up with TRBD1. Trimming took 4 bases from V and 0 from J; bases not matched to a gene: 11. Germline V CDR1 and CDR2: GTSNPN, SVGIG (reference sequence). There are 16 residues in the CDR3.

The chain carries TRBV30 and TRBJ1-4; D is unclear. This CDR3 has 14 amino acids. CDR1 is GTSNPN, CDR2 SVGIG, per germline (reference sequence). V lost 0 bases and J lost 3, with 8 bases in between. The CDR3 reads CAWSVHSPNEKLFF. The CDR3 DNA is TGTGCCTGGAGTGTACACAGTCCTAATGAAAAACTGTTTTTT.

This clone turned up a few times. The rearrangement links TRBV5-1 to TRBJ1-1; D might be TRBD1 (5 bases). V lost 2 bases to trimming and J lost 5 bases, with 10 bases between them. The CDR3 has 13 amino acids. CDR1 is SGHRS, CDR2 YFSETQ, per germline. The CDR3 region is CASSFQGRTEAFF. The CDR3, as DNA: TGCGCCAGCAGCTTTCAGGGTAGGACTGAAGCTTTCTTT.

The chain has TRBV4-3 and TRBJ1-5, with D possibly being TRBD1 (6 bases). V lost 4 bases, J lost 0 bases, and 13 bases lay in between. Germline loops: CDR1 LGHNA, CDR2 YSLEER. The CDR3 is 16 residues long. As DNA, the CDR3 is TGCGCCAGCAGCCTCCCGCCAGGGGATAGCAATCAGCCCCAGCATTTT. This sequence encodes CASSLPPGDSNQPQHF.

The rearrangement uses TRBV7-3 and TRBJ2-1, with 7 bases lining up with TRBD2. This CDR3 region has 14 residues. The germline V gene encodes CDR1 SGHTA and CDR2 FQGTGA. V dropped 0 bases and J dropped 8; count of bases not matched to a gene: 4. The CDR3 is CASSLTRGSDEQFF. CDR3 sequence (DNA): TGTGCCAGCAGCTTAACGCGGGGGTCGGATGAGCAGTTCTTC. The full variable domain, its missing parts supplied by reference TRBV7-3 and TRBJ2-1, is GAGVSQTPSNKVTEKGKYVELRCDPISGHTALYWYRQSLGQGPEFLIYFQGTGAADDSGLPNDRFFAVRPEGSVSTLKIQRTERGDSAVYLCASSLTRGSDEQFFGPGTRLTVL.

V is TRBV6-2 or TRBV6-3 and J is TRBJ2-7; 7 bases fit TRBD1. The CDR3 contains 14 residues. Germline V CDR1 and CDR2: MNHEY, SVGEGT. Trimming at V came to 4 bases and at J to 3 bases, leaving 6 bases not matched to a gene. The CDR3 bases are TGTGCCAGCAGTTTCCGGGACAGTAACTACGAGCAGTACTTC. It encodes CASSFRDSNYEQYF.

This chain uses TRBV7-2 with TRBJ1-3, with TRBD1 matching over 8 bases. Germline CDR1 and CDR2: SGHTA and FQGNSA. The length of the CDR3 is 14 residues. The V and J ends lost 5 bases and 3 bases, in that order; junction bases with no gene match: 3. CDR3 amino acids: CASSPGQGGNTIYF. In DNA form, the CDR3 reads TGTGCCAGCAGCCCCGGACAGGGTGGAAACACCATATATTTT.

CDR3 residues: CASSQDMGGNQPQHF. CDR3 coding DNA: TGCGCCAGCAGCCAAGATATGGGAGGGAACCAGCCCCAGCATTTT. The chain recombines TRBV4-1 with TRBJ1-5; D is uncertain. Trimming cost V 0 bases and J 7 bases, with 13 bases left between them. Germline values: CDR1 MGHRA, CDR2 YSYEKL. The CDR3 totals 15 residues.

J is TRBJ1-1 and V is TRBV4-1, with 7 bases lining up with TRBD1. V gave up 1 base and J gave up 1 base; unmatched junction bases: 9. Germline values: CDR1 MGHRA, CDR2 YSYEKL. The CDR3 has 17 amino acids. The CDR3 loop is CASSQARNRGANTEAFF. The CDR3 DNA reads TGCGCCAGCAGCCAAGCCCGTAACAGGGGCGCGAACACTGAAGCTTTCTTT.